This TCR beta chain came from a study of shared clonotypes between healthy human individuals. Produced via immunoSEQ multiplex PCR; TCRdb's table is partial and in-frame only. The top ten clones hold over 0.12% of a sample with about 2.4 million clones, approximately 92% of them seen once. The CDR3 totals 16 residues. V was shortened by 6 bases and J by 2 bases, with 19 bases between the two germline ends. Per the germline V gene, CDR1 is MDHEN and CDR2 is SYDVKM. The sequence came from a man aged 18 to 29 in good health. The sequenced material came from naive CD4+ T cells sorted from blood. Noted subset: CD45RA+ positively selected. The chain couples TRBV28 to TRBJ1-2; D gene unclear. The CDR3 sequence: CASSPGWPRLNYGYTF. Here the CDR3 DNA reads TGTGCCAGCAGCCCCGGGTGGCCACGCTTAAACTATGGCTACACCTTC.